This T cell receptor beta chain was captured in a study of blood T cell repertoires in COVID-19. Study overall: Material from acute and convalescent COVID-19 was sourced from the United States, Italy and Spain.

In the authors' methods: From reference gene primer amplification, estimates of nucleated cell counts were derived. Data came from immunoSEQ multiplex PCR; TCRdb stores just in-frame clones and leaves some out. V, J and clone size derive from that table, while D and trimming were established from the DNA sequence. There are under 130,000 clones in the sample; over 75% occur only once, and about 32% lies in the top ten. V lost 4 bases and J lost 6; bases outside the gene matches: 11. CDR1 is KGHSH and CDR2 is LQKENI in the germline V gene. There are 15 residues in the CDR3. Material: peripheral blood. This chain uses TRBV18 with TRBJ1-1, with 7 bases aligning to TRBD1. The origin of this receptor is an elderly woman with acute or convalescent COVID-19. DNA of the CDR3: TGTGCCAGCTCACTAAGACAGGGAGATTCGGCTGAAGCTTTCTTT. This gives the protein CASSLRQGDSAEAFF.